This T cell receptor beta chain was profiled in a study of blood T cell repertoires in COVID-19. Method: immunoSEQ multiplex PCR; TCRdb's copy keeps in-frame clones and lacks some. The sample contains some 460,000 clones, about 89% of which appear only once. J gave up 4 bases and V 5 bases, and 4 bases lay outside the gene matches. CDR1 and CDR2 (germline): SGHAT, FQNNGV. The CDR3 has 15 amino acids. Material for sequencing was peripheral blood. The chain is built from TRBV11-2 and TRBJ2-2; 10 nucleotides line up with TRBD1. The source is a woman younger than 45 with acute or convalescent COVID-19. The CDR3 protein is CASSPWTGGTGELFF. DNA of the CDR3: TGTGCCAGCAGCCCCTGGACAGGGGGCACCGGGGAGCTGTTTTTT.